This passage covers 20 T cell receptor beta chains from one sample sequenced in a study of CD8+CD57+ T cells in acquired aplastic anemia (dated by TCRdb to about 2018). Sequencing used an Illumina HiSeq 2000. Profiling of TCR beta VDJ combinations and CDR3 sequences used genomic DNA as the template. Starting from the raw public reads, TCRdb applied fastp trimming at Q25, assembled clones with MiXCR and retained in-frame beta chains. Rows are combined by CDR3 protein, so each entry shows the most common genes and DNA. The table for this sample lists 250,000 to 300,000 distinct CDR3 sequences; roughly 53% of them were counted only once. Together, the top ten hold around 1.3% of the sample. The patients picked for sequencing were ones in whom flow cytometry had shown an expansion of CD8+CD57+ cells. The sequenced sample consisted of sorted CD4+, CD8+, or CD8+CD57+ T cells (not recorded which) from PBMCs. Receptors were obtained from a human donor with aplastic anemia.

The V call is TRBV7-2, the J call TRBJ1-1, with D possibly matching TRBD1 (5 bases). CDR1 is SGHTA and CDR2 is FQGNSA in the germline V gene. CDR3 length: 15 residues. Trimming cost V 0 bases and J 4 bases, with 12 bases left between them. This chain's CDR3 is CASSLAQGGGTEAFF. The CDR3 DNA sequence: TGTGCCAGCAGCTTAGCGCAGGGAGGTGGCACTGAAGCTTTCTTT.

The rearrangement links TRBV4-1 to TRBJ2-7, with 9 bases fitting TRBD2. V trimming: 2 bases; J trimming: 7 bases; junction bases outside the gene matches: 6. This CDR3 has 14 amino acids. Germline loops: CDR1 MGHRA, CDR2 YSYEKL. The CDR3 here is CASSQTSGFEEQYF. DNA for the CDR3: TGCGCCAGCAGCCAAACTAGCGGGTTCGAAGAGCAGTACTTC.

This clonotype was seen repeatedly, ten times or more. The chain links TRBV15 to TRBJ2-7; D is unclear. Germline CDR1 and CDR2: LNHNV and YYDKDF (reference sequence). V was shortened by 5 bases and J by 1 base, with 9 bases between the two germline ends. The CDR3 is 13 residues long. In DNA form, the CDR3 reads TGTGCCACCAGCCCACGGGTTTCCTACGAGCAGTACTTC. The encoded protein is CATSPRVSYEQYF.

The chain carries TRBV5-1 and TRBJ2-3; perhaps TRBD1 as D (6 bases). The CDR3 spans 13 residues. Deletions cut 4 bases from V and 13 bases from J, with 19 bases between. Germline assignment: CDR1 SGHRS and CDR2 YFSETQ. The chain's CDR3 is CASSPGQRRMEYF. The CDR3 DNA sequence: TGCGCCAGCAGCCCCGGACAGCGTAGAATGGAGTATTTT.

In regard to this clonotype: A junction boundary mismatches the germline segment, possibly from a read error. The J gene is TRBJ2-5, the V gene TRBV10-3, with D perhaps TRBD1 (5 bases). Germline assignment: CDR1 ENHRY and CDR2 SYGVKD. The CDR3 contains 13 residues. CDR3 amino acids: CASSDGQGETQYF. The DNA for the CDR3 is TGTGCCAGCAGTGACGGGCAGGGAGAGACCCAGTACTTC.

The chain uses TRBV24-1 and TRBJ1-6; 9 bases fit TRBD1. With V trimmed by 6 bases and J by 7 bases, 6 bases remained unmatched. The CDR3 has 15 residues. CDR1 and CDR2 from the germline V gene are KGHDR and SFDVKD. CDR3 sequence (DNA): TGTGCCACCAGTAATGGGGACAGGGAGAATTCACCCCTCCACTTT. This encodes CATSNGDRENSPLHF.

This clonotype has a handful of counts. The chain carries TRBV7-3 and TRBJ2-3; 9 bases agree with TRBD1. Germline CDR1 SGHTA, CDR2 FQGTGA. V lost 4 bases and J lost 5; bases outside the gene matches: 7. This CDR3 is built from 15 residues. The CDR3 bases are TGTGCCAGCAGCTCAACAGGGGGCGTCGAAGATACGCAGTATTTT. This encodes CASSSTGGVEDTQYF.

J is TRBJ2-3 and V is TRBV25-1; D might be TRBD2 (5 bases). This CDR3 has 15 amino acids. Germline V lookup: CDR1 MGHDK, CDR2 SYGVNS. V was trimmed by 2 bases and J by 0 bases, leaving 9 bases between them. The CDR3 here is CASSETRRSTDTQYF. The CDR3, as DNA: TGTGCCAGCAGTGAAACTAGGAGGAGCACAGATACGCAGTATTTT.

This chain joins TRBV5-6 and TRBJ2-3; TRBD2 aligns across 12 bases. The germline V gene encodes CDR1 SGHDT and CDR2 YYEEEE. J gave up 3 bases and V 0 bases, and 5 bases lay outside the gene matches. This CDR3 contains 17 residues. CDR3 sequence reads: CASSLASGRARTDTQYF. DNA for the CDR3: TGTGCCAGCAGCTTGGCTAGCGGGAGGGCCAGGACAGATACGCAGTATTTT.

J is TRBJ2-3 and V is TRBV12-3 or TRBV12-4; 8 bases map to TRBD1. The CDR3 extends over 15 amino acids. The trim removed 6 bases at V and 1 base at J, leaving 6 bases unmatched. CDR3 loop: CASRPQGDGTDTQYF. As DNA, the CDR3 is TGTGCCAGCAGACCACAGGGGGACGGCACAGATACGCAGTATTTT.

This clonotype was found many times. The gene calls are TRBV3-1 and TRBJ1-3; D is undetermined. From germline, CDR1 is LGHDT and CDR2 YNNKEL (reference sequence). The CDR3 is made up of 15 amino acids. V shed 0 bases and J shed 0 bases, with 6 bases lying between them. The CDR3 loop reads CASSQDANSGNTIYF. The CDR3 DNA reads TGTGCCAGCAGCCAAGATGCCAACTCTGGAAACACCATATATTTT.

Comment on this clonotype: A much more abundant neighbour one base away suggests this may be a read error. The V call is TRBV18, the J call TRBJ2-1; 7 nucleotides line up with TRBD1. The V gene's germline CDR1 is KGHSH and CDR2 LQKENI. CDR3 length: 14 residues. The V and J ends lost 4 bases and 13 bases, in that order; junction bases with no gene match: 13. CDR3 nucleotide sequence: TGTGCCAGCTCACGAAACAAGGGGACAGAGACCCAGTTCTTC. This codes for CASSRNKGTETQFF.

V is TRBV7-8 and J is TRBJ2-2; the D call may be TRBD1 or TRBD2 (5 bases each). Between the trimmed V and J ends, which lost 5 bases and 8 bases, there was a span of 15 bases. This CDR3 is built from 14 residues. Looked up from germline, CDR1 is SGHVS and CDR2 is FQNEAQ. The CDR3 nucleotides read TGTGCCAGCAGCCTCCTCTTTGGGGGAGGGGAGCTGTTTTTT. As protein: CASSLLFGGGELFF.

The DNA for the CDR3 is TGTGCCAGCAGCGTAGGACATGGGACAGATACGCAGTATTTT. This codes for CASSVGHGTDTQYF. V and J are TRBV9 and TRBJ2-3; no definite D call. The V gene lost 0 bases and the J gene lost 3 bases, with 8 bases spanning the gap. The CDR3 consists of 14 residues. Germline V gives CDR1 SGDLS, CDR2 YYNGEE.

This CDR3 reads CASSLEGAFVETQYF. DNA of the CDR3: TGTGCCAGCAGCTTGGAGGGGGCCTTCGTGGAGACCCAGTACTTC. This rearrangement joins TRBV7-4 to TRBJ2-5, with D perhaps matching TRBD1 (7 bases). V was trimmed by 3 bases and J by 5 bases, leaving 16 bases between them. CDR3 length equals 15 residues. Germline CDR1 reads SGHVT; CDR2 reads SQSDAQ.

This chain links TRBV14 with TRBJ1-6; D unresolved. Trimming took off 0 bases at V and 4 bases at J, with 13 bases between the two ends. Germline CDR1 reads SGHDN; CDR2 reads FVKESK. This CDR3 comprises 17 residues. CDR3 DNA: TGTGCCAGCAGCCAAGAACGGCGGTTTAGGTATAATTCACCCCTCCACTTT. This translates into CASSQERRFRYNSPLHF.

In this sample, this clonotype turned up many times. The chain combines TRBV20-1 with TRBJ2-7, with 11 bases matching TRBD2. Germline V gives CDR1 DFQATT, CDR2 SNEGSKA (reference sequence). The CDR3 sequence is 14 residues long. V lost 1 base to trimming and J lost 3 bases; unmatched junction nucleotides: 2. The CDR3 loop reads CSARATSGGYEQYF. DNA of the CDR3: TGCAGTGCTAGAGCTACTAGCGGGGGCTACGAGCAGTACTTC.

This clonotype occurred many times. CDR3 sequence reads: CASSYDRADGYTF. For the CDR3, the DNA is TGCGCCAGCAGTTACGACAGGGCCGATGGCTACACCTTC. The chain links TRBV10-1 to TRBJ1-2; TRBD1 agrees at 7 bases. Germline V gene lookup returns CDR1 WNHNN and CDR2 SYGVQD (reference sequence). V gave up 5 bases and J gave up 6 bases; unmatched junction bases: 6. This CDR3 is built from 13 residues.

In its sample, this clonotype was seen many times. The rearrangement links TRBV7-9 to TRBJ1-4; D not certain. This CDR3 region has 16 residues. V was pared by 4 bases and J by 4 bases, with 16 bases between. Per germline, CDR1 SEHNR and CDR2 FQNEAQ (reference sequence). The CDR3 DNA reads as TGTGCCAGCAGCTCGGGTCTACAGACCTATAATGAAAAACTGTTTTTT. Amino acid sequence: CASSSGLQTYNEKLFF.

Ten or more counts support this clonotype. The chain links TRBV7-8 to TRBJ2-7, with D possibly being TRBD1 (6 bases). From germline, CDR1 is SGHVS and CDR2 FQNEAQ. With 2 bases removed from V and 4 bases from J, the gap between germline ends came to 21 bases. The CDR3 runs to 17 residues. CDR3 coding DNA: TGTGCCAGCAGCTTATCAGCGCTTAAGGGGGACGGGTACGAGCAGTACTTC. It is translated as CASSLSALKGDGYEQYF.